The 17 T cell receptor beta chains below all came from one sample that was sequenced in a study of technical replicates of blood from several donors. Generated by immunoSEQ multiplex PCR, the TCRdb table keeps only in-frame clones and is missing some. The top ten clones hold 0.2% to 0.3% of a sample with over 60,000 clones, 93% of them seen once. The sequencing input was T cells isolated from PBMCs. The receptors come from a human donor in good health.

The CDR3 loop is CASSLTVPGQLNTEAFF. Written as DNA, the CDR3 is TGTGCCAGCAGCTTAACGGTACCGGGACAGCTGAACACTGAAGCTTTCTTT. The rearrangement uses TRBV7-8 and TRBJ1-1; 7 bases map to TRBD1. The CDR3 is 17 residues long. Germline CDR1 SGHVS, CDR2 FQNEAQ. The J segment lost 0 bases and the V segment lost 2 bases, leaving 9 bases of the junction unmatched.

The chain couples TRBV11-3 to TRBJ2-2; D ambiguous. Germline CDR1 reads SGHNT; CDR2 reads YENEEA. Trimming removed 3 bases at V and 4 bases at J, with 6 bases between. The length of the CDR3 is 13 residues. This CDR3 reads CASSFTITGELFF. CDR3 in DNA: TGTGCCAGCAGCTTTACAATCACCGGGGAGCTGTTTTTT.

This chain connects TRBV18 to TRBJ2-5; tentatively, D is TRBD2 (5 bases). Germline V gene data show CDR1 as KGHSH and CDR2 as LQKENI. The CDR3 extends over 15 amino acids. V gave up 6 bases and J gave up 2 bases, with 16 bases separating them. The CDR3 here is CASSPVDGGQETQYF. As DNA, the CDR3 is TGTGCCAGCTCCCCCGTTGACGGCGGGCAAGAGACCCAGTACTTC.

This clone was recorded only once. This rearrangement joins TRBV10-2 to TRBJ2-3; TRBD2 agrees at 10 bases. V shed 4 bases and J 2 bases; nucleotides not matched to a gene: 3. This CDR3 comprises 15 residues. In germline, CDR1 is WSHSY, CDR2 SAAADI. The CDR3 sequence is CASSATSGATDTQYF. CDR3 DNA sequence: TGCGCCAGCAGTGCAACTAGCGGGGCCACAGATACGCAGTATTTT.

This clone was detected once. This chain links TRBV28 with TRBJ2-3; 9 bases fit TRBD1. V was clipped by 3 bases and J by 7 bases; unmatched bases: 14. The CDR3 totals 17 residues. Germline V gene data show CDR1 as MDHEN and CDR2 as SYDVKM. CDR3 residues: CASSFTLRDRVDYTQYF. The CDR3 nucleotides read TGTGCCAGCAGTTTCACACTCCGGGACAGGGTAGATTATACGCAGTATTTT.

The rearrangement joins TRBV4-2 to TRBJ2-7; TRBD1 agrees at 7 bases. Germline V CDR1 and CDR2: LGHNA, YNFKEQ. J was trimmed by 0 bases and V by 4 bases; bases with no gene match: 3. The CDR3 is 14 amino acids. CDR3 DNA: TGTGCCAGCAGCCCCGAGGGGGCCTCCTACGAGCAGTACTTC. Its protein product is CASSPEGASYEQYF.

The chain is built from TRBV15 and TRBJ2-1, with 7 bases matching TRBD2. V shed 8 bases, J shed 9 bases, and the junction held 10 bases outside the gene matches. The CDR3 spans 13 residues. Germline V gene data show CDR1 as LNHNV and CDR2 as YYDKDF (reference sequence). CDR3 region: CATAWGGGGEQFF. The CDR3 DNA reads as TGTGCCACCGCCTGGGGCGGGGGAGGTGAGCAGTTCTTC.

The chain is built from TRBV6-1 and TRBJ1-5, with D possibly being TRBD1 (5 bases). V was shortened by 4 bases and J by 5 bases, with 12 bases between the two germline ends. CDR1 and CDR2 from the germline V gene are MNHNS and SASEGT. The CDR3 runs 14 residues. As DNA, the CDR3 is TGTGCCAGCAGTGTATGGGGGGGTGATCAGCCCCAGCATTTT. Translation gives CASSVWGGDQPQHF.

This chain links TRBV6-1 with TRBJ1-2; 9 nucleotides agree with TRBD1. CDR1 is MNHNS, CDR2 SASEGT, per germline. The CDR3 is made up of 12 amino acids. With 10 bases clipped from V and 7 bases from J, the junction kept 7 bases outside the gene matches. The CDR3 protein is CANRGLDSGYTF. The DNA of the CDR3 is TGTGCCAACAGGGGGCTTGACTCTGGCTACACCTTC.

This clone has just a few counts. This chain links TRBV7-9 with TRBJ2-3, with 9 bases aligning to TRBD1. The CDR3 sequence is 16 residues long. Trimming cost V 1 base and J 0 bases; bases outside gene matches: 2. The germline gives CDR1 SEHNR, CDR2 FQNEAQ (reference sequence). CDR3 DNA: TGTGCCAGCAGCTTAGGGGGGACAGGGAGCACAGATACGCAGTATTTT. It yields the protein CASSLGGTGSTDTQYF.

The chain combines TRBV27 with TRBJ2-1; 11 nucleotides line up with TRBD2. The CDR3 length is 15 residues. Germline V lookup: CDR1 MNHEY, CDR2 SMNVEV (reference sequence). V gave up 4 bases and J gave up 7 bases; unmatched junction bases: 6. The CDR3 nucleotides read TGTGCCAGCAGTTCACCCGGGACTAGCGGTAATGAGCAGTTCTTC. It specifies CASSSPGTSGNEQFF.

The chain combines TRBV13 with TRBJ2-5; a possible D gene is TRBD1 (6 bases). V was cut by 4 bases and J by 2 bases, with 14 bases left in between. The CDR3 runs 15 residues. Germline V gives CDR1 PRHDT, CDR2 FYEKMQ (reference sequence). The CDR3 bases are TGTGCCAGCAGCTCTACATGGGGGCGACAAGAGACCCAGTACTTC. Translating it yields CASSSTWGRQETQYF.

The chain has TRBV10-3 and TRBJ2-3; TRBD1 might be the D (6 bases). The germline V gene has CDR1 ENHRY and CDR2 SYGVKD. The CDR3 totals 15 residues. V gave up 4 bases and J gave up 4 bases, with 15 bases separating them. CDR3 DNA sequence: TGTGCCATCAGTGCTAGCCCCCCAGGGGCAGATACGCAGTATTTT. Its translation is CAISASPPGADTQYF.

The gene calls are TRBV28 and TRBJ2-7, with 9 bases lining up with TRBD2. With 6 bases clipped from V and 5 bases from J, the junction kept 8 bases outside the gene matches. Germline V gene data show CDR1 as MDHEN and CDR2 as SYDVKM. The CDR3 spans 14 residues. The CDR3 nucleotides read TGTGCCAGCAGACATAGCGGGAGAGGTCACGAGCAGTACTTC. This codes for CASRHSGRGHEQYF. Looking up the rest from reference TRBV28 and TRBJ2-7 gives the full variable domain: DVKVTQSSRYLVKRTGEKVFLECVQDMDHENMFWYRQDPGLGLRLIYFSYDVKMKEKGDIPEGYSVSREKKERFSLILESASTNQTSMYLCASRHSGRGHEQYFGPGTRLTVT.

The chain couples TRBV7-6 to TRBJ2-2, with D possibly matching TRBD1 (5 bases). CDR3 length: 14 residues. The germline gives CDR1 SGHVS, CDR2 FNYEAQ. V was pared by 5 bases and J by 1 base, with 8 bases between. CDR3 amino acids: CASSPTENTGELFF. CDR3 bases: TGTGCCAGCAGCCCGACAGAGAACACCGGGGAGCTGTTTTTT.

The chain has TRBV5-6 and TRBJ1-4, with 11 bases identical to TRBD1. This CDR3 is built from 17 residues. The J segment lost 0 bases and the V segment lost 5 bases, leaving 6 bases of the junction unmatched. Germline-derived CDR1 and CDR2 are SGHDT and YYEEEE. Here the CDR3 DNA reads TGTGCCAGCAGTAGGGACAGGGGGGTTGCAACTAATGAAAAACTGTTTTTT. It specifies CASSRDRGVATNEKLFF.

The chain carries TRBV7-9 and TRBJ1-4; D remains ambiguous. V lost 5 bases to trimming and J lost 10 bases, with 14 bases between them. The CDR3 is 13 amino acids. Looked up from germline, CDR1 is SEHNR and CDR2 is FQNEAQ (reference sequence). CDR3 sequence reads: CASSTKVARKLFF. CDR3 sequence (DNA): TGTGCCAGCAGCACGAAGGTTGCTAGAAAACTGTTTTTT.